The rows below give T cell receptor beta chains drawn from one sample of a study of blood T cells in healthy people across ages. One entry per CDR3 protein results from TCRdb running MiXCR on the 5' RACE reads. The sample lists approximately 960,000 distinct CDR3 sequences; roughly 28% were seen once. This sample was shared with a second study, whose subject was T cells of mothers and their children.

The sequenced material came from blood. These receptors were obtained from a woman aged 40 to 50 in good health. Both conserved end residues are part of each CDR3. The D gene is left open where the match is weak. The size entry is marked missing in some rows and otherwise reads once, few, many or a size class.

clone size	J gene	V gene	D gene	CDR3 protein	CDR3 DNA
few	TRBJ2-7	TRBV20-1	-	CSARDLGGLREQYF	TGCAGTGCTAGAGATCTCGGGGGGCTAAGGGAGCAGTACTTC
many	TRBJ2-7	TRBV7-9	TRBD1	CASRPRDRGYEQYF	TGTGCCAGCAGACCGCGGGACAGGGGCTACGAGCAGTACTTC
once	TRBJ2-6	TRBV2	-	CASRAVSGANVLTF	TGTGCCAGCAGGGCAGTCTCTGGGGCCAACGTCCTGACTTTC
many	TRBJ2-1	TRBV7-3	TRBD2	CASSRSGGTYNEQFF	TGTGCCAGCAGTCGTAGCGGGGGGACCTACAATGAGCAGTTCTTC
-	TRBJ2-7	TRBV5-5	TRBD1	CASSLVWTGPTYEQYF	TGTGCCAGCAGCTTGGTCTGGACAGGGCCTACCTACGAGCAGTACTTC
-	TRBJ2-3	TRBV9	TRBD2	CASSPRLAGRDTQYF	TGTGCCAGCAGCCCGAGACTAGCGGGGAGAGATACGCAGTATTTT
-	TRBJ2-1	TRBV7-2	TRBD2	CASSSQQGLVLYNEQFF	TGTGCCAGCAGCTCACAACAGGGACTAGTCCTCTACAATGAGCAGTTCTTC
-	TRBJ1-5	TRBV20-1	-	CSARVPGQGDQPQHF	TGCAGTGCTAGAGTACCAGGGCAGGGTGATCAGCCCCAGCATTTT
many	TRBJ2-5	TRBV4-1	-	CASSRLLQQETQYF	TGCGCCAGCAGCCGACTTCTTCAACAAGAGACCCAGTACTTC
many	TRBJ1-1	TRBV20-1	-	CSASALTGLNTEAFF	TGCAGTGCTAGTGCCCTTACAGGATTGAACACTGAAGCTTTCTTT
-	TRBJ2-7	TRBV30	-	CAWSVRGPYEQYF	TGTGCCTGGAGTGTACGAGGGCCCTACGAGCAGTACTTC
many	TRBJ2-3	TRBV20-1	-	CSARDLDSTDTQYF	TGCAGTGCTAGAGATCTCGACAGCACAGATACGCAGTATTTT
-	TRBJ2-1	TRBV12-3/TRBV12-4	TRBD2	CASSLELAGGNNGQFF	TGTGCCAGCAGTTTAGAACTGGCGGGGGGGAACAATGGGCAGTTCTTC
few	TRBJ2-2	TRBV5-1	-	CASSLREGVNTGELFF	TGCGCCAGCAGCTTACGGGAAGGGGTGAACACCGGGGAGCTGTTTTTT
many	TRBJ2-3	TRBV7-3	TRBD2	CASSSRLAGDLDTQYF	TGTGCCAGCAGCTCAAGACTAGCGGGGGATTTAGATACGCAGTATTTT
many	TRBJ2-1	TRBV12-3/TRBV12-4	TRBD2	CASSLTSGGSNEQFF	TGTGCCAGCAGTTTGACTAGCGGGGGGTCTAATGAGCAGTTCTTC
many	TRBJ1-2	TRBV7-9	-	CASNNDRSYGYTF	TGTGCCAGCAACAATGACAGATCCTATGGCTACACCTTC
many	TRBJ2-5	TRBV7-2	TRBD2	CASSPWMSGGIETQYF	TGTGCCAGCAGCCCCTGGATGAGCGGGGGTATCGAGACCCAGTACTTC
few	TRBJ2-7	TRBV7-9	-	CASSLAQADFYEQYF	TGTGCCAGCAGCTTAGCGCAGGCAGACTTCTACGAGCAGTACTTC
many	TRBJ2-7	TRBV10-3	-	CAISEGPVGAYEQYF	TGTGCCATCAGTGAGGGACCCGTTGGGGCCTACGAGCAGTACTTC
many	TRBJ1-2	TRBV27	-	CASSFLGAGYGYTF	TGTGCCAGCAGTTTCCTGGGGGCTGGGTATGGCTACACCTTC
-	TRBJ2-4	TRBV5-1	TRBD2	CASSLEGTSALNLAKNIQYF	TGCGCCAGCAGCTTGGAGGGGACTAGCGCTTTAAATCTAGCCAAAAACATTCAGTACTTC
few	TRBJ2-1	TRBV20-1	-	CSERSGGALNNEQFF	TGCAGTGAAAGAAGCGGAGGGGCATTGAACAATGAGCAGTTCTTC
-	TRBJ2-5	TRBV7-2	TRBD2	CASSLLGTSGGSETQYF	TGTGCCAGCAGCTTGCTCGGGACTAGCGGGGGGTCAGAGACCCAGTACTTC
many	TRBJ1-1	TRBV5-1	-	CASSFMVNTEAFF	TGCGCCAGCAGCTTCATGGTCAACACTGAAGCTTTCTTT
few	TRBJ2-7	TRBV20-1	-	CSARASRQASYEQYF	TGCAGTGCTAGAGCGTCCCGACAGGCGTCCTACGAGCAGTACTTC
many	TRBJ2-7	TRBV20-1	-	CSARQAYEQYF	TGCAGTGCGAGACAGGCCTACGAGCAGTACTTC
-	TRBJ2-7	TRBV6-5	TRBD1	CATRDRESYEQYF	TGTGCCACCCGGGACAGGGAATCCTACGAGCAGTACTTC
few	TRBJ1-1	TRBV20-1	-	CSTLDRNTEAFF	TGCAGTACACTAGACAGGAACACTGAAGCTTTCTTT
-	TRBJ2-7	TRBV5-1	-	CASTSSGGTYEQYF	TGCGCCAGCACCTCCTCGGGTGGCACCTACGAGCAGTACTTC
-	TRBJ2-1	TRBV7-3	-	CASSLHESSYNEQFF	TGTGCCAGCAGCCTCCACGAGAGCTCCTACAATGAGCAGTTCTTC
-	TRBJ2-1	TRBV7-3	TRBD1	CASSLKGQDRDRGRGEQFF	TGTGCCAGCAGCTTAAAGGGGCAAGACCGGGACAGGGGGCGCGGTGAGCAGTTCTTC
-	TRBJ2-5	TRBV7-2	-	CASQRRAGTYGQYF	TGTGCCAGCCAAAGGAGGGCAGGGACCTACGGGCAGTACTTC
-	TRBJ2-5	TRBV6-2/TRBV6-3	TRBD2	CASSYDPAGTQETQYF	TGTGCCAGCAGTTACGACCCAGCGGGGACTCAAGAGACCCAGTACTTC
-	TRBJ2-7	TRBV11-2	TRBD2	CASGWLAATYEQYF	TGTGCCAGTGGGTGGCTAGCGGCTACCTACGAGCAGTACTTC